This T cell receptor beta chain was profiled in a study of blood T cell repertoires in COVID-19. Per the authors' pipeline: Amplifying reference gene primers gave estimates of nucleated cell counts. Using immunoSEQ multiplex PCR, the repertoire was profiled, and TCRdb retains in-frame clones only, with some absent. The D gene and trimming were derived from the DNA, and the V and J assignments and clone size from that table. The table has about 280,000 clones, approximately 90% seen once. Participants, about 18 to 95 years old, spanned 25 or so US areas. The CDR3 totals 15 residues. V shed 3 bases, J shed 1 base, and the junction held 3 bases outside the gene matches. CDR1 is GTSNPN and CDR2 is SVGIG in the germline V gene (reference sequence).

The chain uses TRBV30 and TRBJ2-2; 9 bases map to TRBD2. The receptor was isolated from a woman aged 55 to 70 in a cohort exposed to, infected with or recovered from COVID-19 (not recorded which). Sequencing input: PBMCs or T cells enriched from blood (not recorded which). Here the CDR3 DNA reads TGTGCCTGGAGGTCAGCGGGAGGGAACACCGGGGAGCTGTTTTTT. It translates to CAWRSAGGNTGELFF. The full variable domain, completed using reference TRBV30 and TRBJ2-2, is SQTIHQWPATLVQPVGSPLSLECTVEGTSNPNLYWYRQAAGRGLQLLFYSVGIGQISSEVPQNLSASRPQDRQFILSSKKLLLSDSGFYLCAWRSAGGNTGELFFGEGSRLTVL.